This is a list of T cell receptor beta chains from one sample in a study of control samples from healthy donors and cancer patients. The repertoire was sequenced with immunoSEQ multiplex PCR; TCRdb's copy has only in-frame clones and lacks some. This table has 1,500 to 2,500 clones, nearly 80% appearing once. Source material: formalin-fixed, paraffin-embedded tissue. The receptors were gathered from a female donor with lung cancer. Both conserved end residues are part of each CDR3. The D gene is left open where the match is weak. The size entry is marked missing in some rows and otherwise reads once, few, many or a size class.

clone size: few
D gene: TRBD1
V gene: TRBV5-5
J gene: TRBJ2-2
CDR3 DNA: TGTGCCAGCAGCTCCAACAGGGGAAAAACCGGGGAGCTGTTTTTT
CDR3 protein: CASSSNRGKTGELFF

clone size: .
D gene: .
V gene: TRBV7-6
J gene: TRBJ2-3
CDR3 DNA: TGTGCCAGCAGCTTAGTCGGCGGCGGAGATACGCAGTATTTT
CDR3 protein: CASSLVGGGDTQYF

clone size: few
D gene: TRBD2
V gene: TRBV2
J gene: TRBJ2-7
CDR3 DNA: TGTGCCAGCAGTGGCACTAGCGGGAGGGCCGCGCAGTACTTC
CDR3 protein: CASSGTSGRAAQYF

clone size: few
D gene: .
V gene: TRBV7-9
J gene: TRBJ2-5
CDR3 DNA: TGTGCCAGCAGCCCCGGGACCATCGAAAAGACCCAGTACTTC
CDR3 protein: CASSPGTIEKTQYF

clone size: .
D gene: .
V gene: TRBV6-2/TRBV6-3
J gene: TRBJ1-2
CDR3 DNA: TGTGCCAGCAGTCGCGACAGTTTCTATGGCTACACCTTC
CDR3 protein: CASSRDSFYGYTF

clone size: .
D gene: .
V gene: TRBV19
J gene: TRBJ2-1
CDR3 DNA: TGTGCCAGTAGTGAGGCGGGGTATTCCTACAATGAGCAGTTCTTC
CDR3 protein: CASSEAGYSYNEQFF

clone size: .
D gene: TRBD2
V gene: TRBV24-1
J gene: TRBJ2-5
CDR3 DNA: TGTGCCACCAGTGATCAGGCCAGCGGGATGGAGACCCAGTACTTC
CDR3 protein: CATSDQASGMETQYF

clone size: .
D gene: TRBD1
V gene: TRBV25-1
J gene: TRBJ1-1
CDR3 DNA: TGTGCCAGCAGTGGGACAGGGGTTTGGTCCACTGAAGCTTTCTTT
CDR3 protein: CASSGTGVWSTEAFF

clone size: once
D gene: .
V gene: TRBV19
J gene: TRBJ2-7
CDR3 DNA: TGTGCCAGTAGTATGGATACTGGCATAGATGAGCAGTACTTC
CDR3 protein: CASSMDTGIDEQYF

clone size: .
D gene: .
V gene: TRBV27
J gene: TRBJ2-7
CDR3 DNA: TGTGCCAGCAGTTTTTCGCAGGGTGTCGACGAGCAGTACTTC
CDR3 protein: CASSFSQGVDEQYF

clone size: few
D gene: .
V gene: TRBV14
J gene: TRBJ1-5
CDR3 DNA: TGTGCCAGCAGCCAAGATCTCCGGGACCTATCGCGCAATCAGCCCCAGCATTTT
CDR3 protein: CASSQDLRDLSRNQPQHF